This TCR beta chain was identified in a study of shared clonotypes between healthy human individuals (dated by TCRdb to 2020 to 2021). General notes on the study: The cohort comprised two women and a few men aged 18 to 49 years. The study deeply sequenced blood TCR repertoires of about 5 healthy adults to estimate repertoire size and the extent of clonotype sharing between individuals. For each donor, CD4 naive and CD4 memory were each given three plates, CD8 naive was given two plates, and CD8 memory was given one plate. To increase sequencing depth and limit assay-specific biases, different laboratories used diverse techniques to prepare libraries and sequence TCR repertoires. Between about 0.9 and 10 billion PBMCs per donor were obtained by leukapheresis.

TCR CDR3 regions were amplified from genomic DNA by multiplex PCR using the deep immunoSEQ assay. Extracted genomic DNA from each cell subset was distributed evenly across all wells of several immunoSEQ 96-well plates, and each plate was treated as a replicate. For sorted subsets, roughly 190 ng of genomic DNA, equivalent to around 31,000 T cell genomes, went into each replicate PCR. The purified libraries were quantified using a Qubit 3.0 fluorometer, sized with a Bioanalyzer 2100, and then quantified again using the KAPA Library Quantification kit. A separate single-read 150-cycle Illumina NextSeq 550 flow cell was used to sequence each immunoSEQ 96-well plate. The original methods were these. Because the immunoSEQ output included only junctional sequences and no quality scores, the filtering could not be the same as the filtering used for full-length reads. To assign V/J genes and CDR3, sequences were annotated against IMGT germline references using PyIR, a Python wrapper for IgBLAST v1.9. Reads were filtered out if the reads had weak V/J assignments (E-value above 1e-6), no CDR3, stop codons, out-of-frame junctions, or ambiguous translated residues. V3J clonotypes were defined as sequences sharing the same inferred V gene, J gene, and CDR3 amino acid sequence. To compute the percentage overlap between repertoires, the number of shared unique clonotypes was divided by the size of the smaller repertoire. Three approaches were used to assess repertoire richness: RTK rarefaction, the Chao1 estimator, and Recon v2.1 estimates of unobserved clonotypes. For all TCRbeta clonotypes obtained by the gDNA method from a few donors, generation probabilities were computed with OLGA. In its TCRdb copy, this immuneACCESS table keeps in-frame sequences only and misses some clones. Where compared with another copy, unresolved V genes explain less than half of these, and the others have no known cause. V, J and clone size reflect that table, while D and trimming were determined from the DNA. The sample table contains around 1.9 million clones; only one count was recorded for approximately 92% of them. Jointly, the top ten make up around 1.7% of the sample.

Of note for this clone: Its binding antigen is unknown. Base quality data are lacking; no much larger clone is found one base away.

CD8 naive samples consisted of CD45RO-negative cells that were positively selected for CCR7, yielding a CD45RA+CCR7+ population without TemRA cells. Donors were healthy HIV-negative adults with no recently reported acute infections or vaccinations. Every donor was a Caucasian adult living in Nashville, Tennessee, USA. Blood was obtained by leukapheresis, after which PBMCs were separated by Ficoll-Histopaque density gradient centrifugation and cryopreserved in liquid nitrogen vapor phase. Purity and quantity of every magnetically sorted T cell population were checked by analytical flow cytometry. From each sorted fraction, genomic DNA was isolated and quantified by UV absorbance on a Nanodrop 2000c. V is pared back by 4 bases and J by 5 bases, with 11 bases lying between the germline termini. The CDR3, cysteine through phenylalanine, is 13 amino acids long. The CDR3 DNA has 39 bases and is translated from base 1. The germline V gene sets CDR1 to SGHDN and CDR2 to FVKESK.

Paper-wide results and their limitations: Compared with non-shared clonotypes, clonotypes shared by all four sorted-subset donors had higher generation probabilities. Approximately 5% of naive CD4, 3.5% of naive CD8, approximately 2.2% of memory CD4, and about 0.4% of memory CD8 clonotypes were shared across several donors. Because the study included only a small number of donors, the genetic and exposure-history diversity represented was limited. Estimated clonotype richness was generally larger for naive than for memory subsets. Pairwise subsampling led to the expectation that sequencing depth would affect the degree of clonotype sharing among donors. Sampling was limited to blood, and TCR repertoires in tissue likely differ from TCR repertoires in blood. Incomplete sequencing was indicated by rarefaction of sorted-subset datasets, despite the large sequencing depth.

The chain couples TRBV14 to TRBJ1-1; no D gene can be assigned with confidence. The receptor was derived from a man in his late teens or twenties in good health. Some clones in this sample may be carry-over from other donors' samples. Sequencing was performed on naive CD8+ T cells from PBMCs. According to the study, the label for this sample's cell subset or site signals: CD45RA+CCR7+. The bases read TGTGCCAGCAGCCCCGGGGTGAGGACTGAAGCTTTCTTT. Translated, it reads CASSPGVRTEAFF.